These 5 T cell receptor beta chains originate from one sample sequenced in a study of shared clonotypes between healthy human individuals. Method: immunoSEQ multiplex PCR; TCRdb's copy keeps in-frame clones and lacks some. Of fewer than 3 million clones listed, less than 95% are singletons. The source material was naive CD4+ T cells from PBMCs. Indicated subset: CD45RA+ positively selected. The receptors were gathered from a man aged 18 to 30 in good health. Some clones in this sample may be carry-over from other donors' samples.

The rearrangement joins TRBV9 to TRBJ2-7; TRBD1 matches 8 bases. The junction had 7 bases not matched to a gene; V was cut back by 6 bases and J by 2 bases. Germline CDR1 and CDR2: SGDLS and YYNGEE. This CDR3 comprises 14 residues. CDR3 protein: CASNIGTGAYEQYF. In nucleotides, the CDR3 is TGTGCCAGCAACATCGGGACAGGAGCCTACGAGCAGTACTTC.

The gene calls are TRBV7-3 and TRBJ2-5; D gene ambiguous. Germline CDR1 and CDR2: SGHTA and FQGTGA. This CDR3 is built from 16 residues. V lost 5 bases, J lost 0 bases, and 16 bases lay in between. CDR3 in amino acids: CASSLGILSYQETQYF. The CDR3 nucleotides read TGTGCCAGCAGCCTGGGCATCCTCTCGTACCAAGAGACCCAGTACTTC.

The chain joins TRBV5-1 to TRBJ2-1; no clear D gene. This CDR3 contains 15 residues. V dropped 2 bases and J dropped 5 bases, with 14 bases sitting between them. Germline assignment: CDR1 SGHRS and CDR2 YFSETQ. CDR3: CASSLTPPPNNEQFF. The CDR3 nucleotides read TGCGCCAGCAGCTTAACCCCACCCCCTAACAATGAGCAGTTCTTC.

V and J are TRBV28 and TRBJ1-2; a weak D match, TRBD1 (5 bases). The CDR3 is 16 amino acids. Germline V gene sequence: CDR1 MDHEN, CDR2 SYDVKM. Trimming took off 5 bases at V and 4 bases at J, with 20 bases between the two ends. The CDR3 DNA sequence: TGTGCCAGCAGTGGGTTGGACATCGCCGGTCCCTATGGCTACACCTTC. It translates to CASSGLDIAGPYGYTF.

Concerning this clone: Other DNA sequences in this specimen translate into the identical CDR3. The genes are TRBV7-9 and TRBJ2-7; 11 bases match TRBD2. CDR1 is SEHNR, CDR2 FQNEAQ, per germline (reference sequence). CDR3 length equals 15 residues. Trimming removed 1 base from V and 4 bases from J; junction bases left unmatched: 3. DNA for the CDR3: TGTGCCAGCAGCTTAGAACTAGCGGGAGCTTACGAGCAGTACTTC. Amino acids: CASSLELAGAYEQYF.